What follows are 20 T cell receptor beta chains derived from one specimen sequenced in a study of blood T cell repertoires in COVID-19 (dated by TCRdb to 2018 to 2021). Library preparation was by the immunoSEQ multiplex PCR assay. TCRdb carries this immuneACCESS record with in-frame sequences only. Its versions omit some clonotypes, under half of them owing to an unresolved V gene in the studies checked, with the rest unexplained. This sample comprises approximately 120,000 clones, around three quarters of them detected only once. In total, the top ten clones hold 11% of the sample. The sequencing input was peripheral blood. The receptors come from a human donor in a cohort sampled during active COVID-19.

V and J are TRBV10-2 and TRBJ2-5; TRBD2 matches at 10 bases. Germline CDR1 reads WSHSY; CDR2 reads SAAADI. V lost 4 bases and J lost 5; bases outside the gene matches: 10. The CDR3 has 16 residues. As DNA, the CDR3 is TGCGCCAGCAGTGTAACCAGCGGGGGGGCCGAGGAGACCCAGTACTTC. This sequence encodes CASSVTSGGAEETQYF.

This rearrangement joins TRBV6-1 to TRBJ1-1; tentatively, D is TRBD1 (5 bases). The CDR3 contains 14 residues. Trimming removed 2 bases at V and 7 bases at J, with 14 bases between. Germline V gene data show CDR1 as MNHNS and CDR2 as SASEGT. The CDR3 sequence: CASSEIGGRVEAFF. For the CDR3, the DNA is TGTGCCAGCAGTGAAATTGGGGGGAGGGTTGAAGCTTTCTTT.

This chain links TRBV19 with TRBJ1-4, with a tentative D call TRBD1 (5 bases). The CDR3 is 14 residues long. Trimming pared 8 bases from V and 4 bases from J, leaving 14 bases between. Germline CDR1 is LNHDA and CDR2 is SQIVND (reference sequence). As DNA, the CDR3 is TGTGCCAGTCTCGCGGGGGGGAATAATGAAAAACTGTTTTTT. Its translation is CASLAGGNNEKLFF. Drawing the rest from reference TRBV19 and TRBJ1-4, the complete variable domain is DGGITQSPKYLFRKEGQNVTLSCEQNLNHDAMYWYRQDPGQGLRLIYYSQIVNDFQKGDIAEGYSVSREKKESFPLTVTSAQKNPTAFYLCASLAGGNNEKLFFGSGTQLSVL.

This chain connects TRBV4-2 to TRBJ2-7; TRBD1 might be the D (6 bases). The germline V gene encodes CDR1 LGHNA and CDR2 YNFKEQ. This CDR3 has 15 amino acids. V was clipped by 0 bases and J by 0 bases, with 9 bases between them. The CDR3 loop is CASSQDPRGSYEQYF. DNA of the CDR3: TGTGCCAGCAGCCAAGATCCCAGGGGCTCCTACGAGCAGTACTTC.

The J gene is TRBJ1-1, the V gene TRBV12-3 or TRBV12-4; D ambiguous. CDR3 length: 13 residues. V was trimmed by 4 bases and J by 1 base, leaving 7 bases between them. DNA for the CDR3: TGTGCCAGCAGTTCTATAACGAACACTGAAGCTTTCTTT. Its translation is CASSSITNTEAFF.

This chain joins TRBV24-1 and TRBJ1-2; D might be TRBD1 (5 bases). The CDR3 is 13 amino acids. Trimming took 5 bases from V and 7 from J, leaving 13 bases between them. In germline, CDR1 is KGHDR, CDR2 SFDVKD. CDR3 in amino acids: CATSGGPGGGYTF. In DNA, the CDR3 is TGTGCCACCAGTGGCGGACCGGGGGGTGGCTACACCTTC.

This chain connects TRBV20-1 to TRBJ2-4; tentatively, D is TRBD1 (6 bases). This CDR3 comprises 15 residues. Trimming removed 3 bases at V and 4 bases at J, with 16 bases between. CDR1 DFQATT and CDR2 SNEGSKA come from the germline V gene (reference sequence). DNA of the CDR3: TGCAGTGCTAGTCCCCCGACAGGTGAAAAAAACATTCAGTACTTC. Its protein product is CSASPPTGEKNIQYF.

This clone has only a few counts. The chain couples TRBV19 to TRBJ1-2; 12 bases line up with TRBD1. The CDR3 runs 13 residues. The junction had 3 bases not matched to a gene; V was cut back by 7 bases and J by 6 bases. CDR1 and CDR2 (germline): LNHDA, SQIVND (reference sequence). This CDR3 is CASMGDRGHGYTF. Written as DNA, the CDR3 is TGTGCCAGTATGGGGGACAGGGGGCATGGCTACACCTTC.

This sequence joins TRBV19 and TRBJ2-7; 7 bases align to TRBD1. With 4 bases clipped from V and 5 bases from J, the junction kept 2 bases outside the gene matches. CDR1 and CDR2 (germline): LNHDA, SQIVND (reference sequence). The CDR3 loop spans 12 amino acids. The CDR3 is CASSNGQDEQYF. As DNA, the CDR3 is TGTGCCAGTAGTAATGGACAGGACGAGCAGTACTTC. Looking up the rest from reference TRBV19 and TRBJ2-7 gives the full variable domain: DGGITQSPKYLFRKEGQNVTLSCEQNLNHDAMYWYRQDPGQGLRLIYYSQIVNDFQKGDIAEGYSVSREKKESFPLTVTSAQKNPTAFYLCASSNGQDEQYFGPGTRLTVT.

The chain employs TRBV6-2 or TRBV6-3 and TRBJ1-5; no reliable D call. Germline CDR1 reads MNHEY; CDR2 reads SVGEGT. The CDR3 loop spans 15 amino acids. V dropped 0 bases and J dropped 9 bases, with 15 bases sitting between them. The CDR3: CASSYSGLAGSPQHF. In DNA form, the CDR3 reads TGTGCCAGCAGTTACTCCGGCCTAGCGGGTTCGCCCCAGCATTTT.

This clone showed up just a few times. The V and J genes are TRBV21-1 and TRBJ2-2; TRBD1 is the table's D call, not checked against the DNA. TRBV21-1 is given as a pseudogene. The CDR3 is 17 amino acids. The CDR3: CASSNGPDREGSGELFF. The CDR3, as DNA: TGTGCCAGCAGCAATGGACCGGACAGGGAAGGGAGCGGGGAGCTGTTTTTT.

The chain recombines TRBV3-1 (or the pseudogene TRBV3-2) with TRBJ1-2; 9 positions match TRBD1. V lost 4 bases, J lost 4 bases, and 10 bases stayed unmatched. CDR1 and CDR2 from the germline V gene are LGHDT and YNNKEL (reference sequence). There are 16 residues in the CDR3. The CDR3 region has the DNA TGTGCCAGCAGCCTTAGACAGGGGGTAGTGGGCTATGGCTACACCTTC. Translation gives CASSLRQGVVGYGYTF.

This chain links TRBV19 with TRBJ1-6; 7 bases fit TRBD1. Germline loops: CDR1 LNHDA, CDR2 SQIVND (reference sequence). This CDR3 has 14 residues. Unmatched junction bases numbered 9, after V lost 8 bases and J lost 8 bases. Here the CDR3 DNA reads TGTGCCAGTTCCGACAGGGCGTTCGATTCACCCCTCCACTTT. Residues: CASSDRAFDSPLHF.

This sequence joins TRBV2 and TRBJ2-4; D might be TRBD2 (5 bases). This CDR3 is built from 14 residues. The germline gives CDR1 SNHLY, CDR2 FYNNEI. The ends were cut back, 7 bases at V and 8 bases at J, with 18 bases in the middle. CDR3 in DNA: TGTGCCAGCACCGAAGCCGGCCTAGCTGACATTCAGTACTTC. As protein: CASTEAGLADIQYF.

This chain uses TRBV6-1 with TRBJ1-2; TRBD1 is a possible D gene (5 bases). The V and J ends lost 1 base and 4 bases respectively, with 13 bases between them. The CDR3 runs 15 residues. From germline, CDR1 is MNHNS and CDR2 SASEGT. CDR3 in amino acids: CASSEVGGAVYGYTF. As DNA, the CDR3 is TGTGCCAGCAGTGAAGTCGGAGGGGCCGTCTATGGCTACACCTTC.

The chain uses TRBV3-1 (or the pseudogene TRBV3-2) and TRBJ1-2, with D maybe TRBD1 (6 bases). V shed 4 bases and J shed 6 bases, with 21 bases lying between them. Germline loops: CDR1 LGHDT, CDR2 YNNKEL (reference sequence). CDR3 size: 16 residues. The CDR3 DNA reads TGTGCCAGCAGCCGGAATTCCAACAGGGCGAAAGATGGCTACACCTTC. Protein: CASSRNSNRAKDGYTF.

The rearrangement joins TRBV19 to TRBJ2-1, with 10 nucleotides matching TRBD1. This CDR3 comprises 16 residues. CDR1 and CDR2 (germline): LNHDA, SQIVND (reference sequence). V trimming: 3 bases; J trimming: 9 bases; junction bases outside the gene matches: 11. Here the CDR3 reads CASSIGGGTGESEQFF. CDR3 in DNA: TGTGCCAGTAGTATTGGTGGGGGGACAGGGGAGAGTGAGCAGTTCTTC.

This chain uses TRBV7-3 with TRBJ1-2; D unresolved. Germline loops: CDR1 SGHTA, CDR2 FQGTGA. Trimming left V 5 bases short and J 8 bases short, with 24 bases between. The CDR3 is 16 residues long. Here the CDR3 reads CASSPVSREGQGGYTF. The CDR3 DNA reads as TGTGCCAGCAGCCCGGTCTCGCGGGAGGGCCAAGGCGGCTACACCTTC.

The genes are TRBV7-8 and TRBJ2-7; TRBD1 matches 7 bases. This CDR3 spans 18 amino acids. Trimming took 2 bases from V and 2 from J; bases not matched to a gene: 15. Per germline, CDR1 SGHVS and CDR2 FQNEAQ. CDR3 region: CASSLLGGESIITYEQYF. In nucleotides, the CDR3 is TGTGCCAGCAGCTTATTAGGGGGCGAGTCGATTATTACCTACGAGCAGTACTTC.

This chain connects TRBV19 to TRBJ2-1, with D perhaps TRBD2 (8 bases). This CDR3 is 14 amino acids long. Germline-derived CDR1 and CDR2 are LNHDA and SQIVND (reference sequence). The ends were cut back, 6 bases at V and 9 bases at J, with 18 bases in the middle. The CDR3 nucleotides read TGTGCCAGTAGGGGCGGACTAGCAGGGGGTGAGCAGTTCTTC. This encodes CASRGGLAGGEQFF.